This T cell receptor (beta chain) stems from a study of cytomegalovirus exposure and HLA in healthy donors. A remark on this clone: Antigen: not known.

Profiled with immunoSEQ multiplex PCR; TCRdb holds only in-frame clones, not every one. The data contain over 200,000 clones, about 91% of them singletons. Donors were drawn from the roughly 120-subject validation cohort, separate from the approximately 640-subject first cohort. Findings of the study overall: Investigators reported approximately 170 TCR beta chains as tied to cytomegalovirus. It was reportedly the case that the classifier diagnosed cytomegalovirus status with high specificity and sensitivity. Rare TCR sequences dominated, though some public TCRs recurred in many donors.

Trimming cost V 2 bases and J 7 bases, with 8 bases left between them. CDR1 MNHEY and CDR2 SVGAGI come from the germline V gene. The CDR3 is 12 residues long. The material sequenced was PBMCs. The J gene is TRBJ1-1, the V gene TRBV6-5; perhaps TRBD1 as D (5 bases). This TCR came from a woman between 18 and 29 years old in good health and CMV-seronegative. CDR3: CASSYADSEAFF. As DNA, the CDR3 is TGTGCCAGCAGTTACGCCGACAGTGAAGCTTTCTTT.